One sample yielded the 24 T cell receptor beta chains listed below, sequenced in a study of blood T cell repertoires in COVID-19. Clones were sequenced by immunoSEQ multiplex PCR, and TCRdb holds only the in-frame ones, with some missing. The profile covers about 220,000 clones, with approximately 82% appearing a single time and 15% taken by the ten largest. Sample: PBMCs or T cells enriched from blood (not recorded which). The receptor source for this set is a man between 35 and 55 years old who had recovered from COVID-19.

This clone was detected only a few times. This specimen includes other DNA sequences encoding the same CDR3. V is TRBV28 and J is TRBJ2-2; maybe TRBD1 (6 bases). This CDR3 comprises 15 residues. Germline-derived CDR1 and CDR2 are MDHEN and SYDVKM. Trimming took off 6 bases at V and 3 bases at J, with 14 bases between the two ends. The CDR3 region is CASSPAGADTGELFF. CDR3 sequence (DNA): TGTGCCAGCAGCCCGGCAGGGGCGGACACCGGGGAGCTGTTTTTT.

V gene TRBV27 combines with J gene TRBJ1-2, with 9 bases lining up with TRBD1. The CDR3 loop spans 15 amino acids. The trim removed 5 bases at V and 6 bases at J, leaving 10 bases unmatched. From germline, CDR1 is MNHEY and CDR2 SMNVEV (reference sequence). The CDR3 is CASSSYRGRINGYTF. CDR3 in DNA: TGTGCCAGCAGTAGCTACAGGGGGCGCATCAATGGCTACACCTTC.

This clone showed up just once. The rearrangement uses TRBV3-1 (or the pseudogene TRBV3-2) and TRBJ2-3, with D possibly matching TRBD1 (5 bases). V was clipped by 1 base and J by 5 bases, with 10 bases between them. There are 14 residues in the CDR3. Germline loops: CDR1 LGHDT, CDR2 YNNKEL (reference sequence). The CDR3 loop reads CASSQVLGVDTQYF. The CDR3 DNA reads TGTGCCAGCAGCCAAGTCTTAGGGGTAGATACGCAGTATTTT.

The chain recombines TRBV4-3 with TRBJ2-1; perhaps TRBD2 as D (6 bases). Germline V CDR1 and CDR2: LGHNA, YSLEER. The CDR3 covers 16 residues. V shed 1 base and J shed 4 bases, with 14 bases lying between them. The CDR3 coding sequence is TGCGCCAGCAGCCAAGGCGACCGGACTATATACAATGAGCAGTTCTTC. Translated, it gives CASSQGDRTIYNEQFF.

The chain links TRBV7-9 to TRBJ2-7; the match to TRBD2 covers 10 bases. The V gene's germline CDR1 is SEHNR and CDR2 FQNEAQ (reference sequence). This CDR3 region has 14 residues. V was pared by 3 bases and J by 6 bases, with 5 bases of the junction left unmatched. The DNA of the CDR3 is TGTGCCAGCAGCTTTTCCGGGACTAGCGCCGAGCAGTACTTC. Its protein is CASSFSGTSAEQYF. The entire variable domain, with the rest obtained from reference TRBV7-9 and TRBJ2-7, is as follows: DTGVSQNPRHKITKRGQNVTFRCDPISEHNRLYWYRQTLGQGPEFLTYFQNEAQLEKSRLLSDRFSAERPKGSFSTLEIQRTEQGDSAMYLCASSFSGTSAEQYFGPGTRLTVT.

The chain is built from TRBV19 and TRBJ1-5; D is undetermined. CDR1 is LNHDA, CDR2 SQIVND, per germline (reference sequence). Between the trimmed V and J ends, which lost 3 bases and 3 bases, there was a span of 15 bases. CDR3 length: 16 amino acids. The CDR3 sequence: CASSIQARTYNQPQHF. In DNA, the CDR3 is TGTGCCAGTAGTATCCAGGCTCGTACCTACAATCAGCCCCAGCATTTT.

The V gene is TRBV5-1, the J gene TRBJ1-1; a possible D gene is TRBD1 (6 bases). With 4 bases removed from V and 4 bases from J, the gap between germline ends came to 14 bases. The CDR3 has 14 amino acids. The V gene's germline CDR1 is SGHRS and CDR2 YFSETQ. CDR3 coding DNA: TGCGCCAGCAGCCCCGGACAGTTGGGCACTGAAGCTTTCTTT. Amino acid sequence: CASSPGQLGTEAFF.

V and J are TRBV3-1 (or the pseudogene TRBV3-2) and TRBJ2-5; no firm D call. V lost 0 bases and J lost 5, with 13 bases in between. There are 15 residues in the CDR3. Germline CDR1 and CDR2: LGHDT and YNNKEL (reference sequence). The CDR3 here is CASSQEIQPRETQYF. The CDR3 DNA sequence: TGTGCCAGCAGCCAAGAAATACAGCCAAGGGAGACCCAGTACTTC.

The table lists this clone with a few counts. The chain is built from TRBV19 and TRBJ1-4; 10 nucleotides align to TRBD1. Germline V gene lookup returns CDR1 LNHDA and CDR2 SQIVND (reference sequence). Trimming at V came to 11 bases and at J to 8 bases, leaving 8 bases not matched to a gene. The CDR3 contains 13 residues. The CDR3 loop reads CAVATGGDEKLFF. CDR3 nucleotides: TGTGCCGTCGCGACAGGGGGCGACGAAAAACTGTTTTTT.

The rearrangement joins TRBV6-5 to TRBJ2-1; D not resolved. The V gene lost 6 bases and the J gene lost 9 bases, with 9 bases spanning the gap. Germline loops: CDR1 MNHEY, CDR2 SVGAGI. CDR3 size: 11 residues. The CDR3 nucleotides read TGTGCCAGCAGCCCGAGCACTGAGCAGTTCTTC. Protein product: CASSPSTEQFF.

The count of this clone is one. The rearrangement joins TRBV5-1 to TRBJ2-1; 9 bases match TRBD2. This CDR3 has 15 residues. The ends lost 6 bases at V and 7 bases at J; junction bases unmatched: 11. Per germline, CDR1 SGHRS and CDR2 YFSETQ. CDR3 nucleotides: TGCGCCAGCAAGTTGCTTGCGGGGGGGACGAATGAGCAGTTCTTC. This translates into CASKLLAGGTNEQFF.

The chain links TRBV9 to TRBJ2-7, with D unresolved. V lost 0 bases, J lost 3 bases, and 7 bases lay in between. CDR3 length: 13 amino acids. Germline values: CDR1 SGDLS, CDR2 YYNGEE. In DNA, the CDR3 is TGTGCCAGCAGCGTAGATAATAGCTACGAGCAGTACTTC. Translation gives CASSVDNSYEQYF.

This clone is a singleton in its sample. Other DNA sequences in this sample translate to the same CDR3. The chain employs TRBV19 and TRBJ2-7, with D possibly being TRBD2 (5 bases). The CDR3 totals 11 residues. Germline loops: CDR1 LNHDA, CDR2 SQIVND (reference sequence). V shed 8 bases and J shed 4 bases, with 9 bases lying between them. The CDR3 DNA sequence: TGTGCCAGTGGAAGAGGGTACGAGCAGTACTTC. It encodes CASGRGYEQYF.

V and J are TRBV18 and TRBJ2-1; D call uncertain. The CDR3 runs to 14 residues. The V gene's germline CDR1 is KGHSH and CDR2 LQKENI. V was shortened by 3 bases and J by 3 bases, with 9 bases between the two germline ends. CDR3 nucleotides: TGTGCCAGCTCACCGGCTCCGCTCTACAATGAGCAGTTCTTC. Translated, it gives CASSPAPLYNEQFF.

V is TRBV10-3 and J is TRBJ2-7, with TRBD2 matching over 9 bases. Germline V gene sequence: CDR1 ENHRY, CDR2 SYGVKD. The CDR3 runs 12 residues. V shed 4 bases and J 5 bases; nucleotides not matched to a gene: 0. CDR3 in DNA: TGTGCCATCAGTGGCGGGAGGGACGAGCAGTACTTC. Its protein product is CAISGGRDEQYF.

The CDR3 loop reads CASSPKRKDRGANYGYTF. CDR3 bases: TGTGCCAGCAGCCCCAAACGGAAGGACAGGGGCGCTAACTATGGCTACACCTTC. The J gene is TRBJ1-2, the V gene TRBV5-6; 9 positions agree with TRBD1. This CDR3 has 18 residues. V lost 4 bases and J lost 0; bases outside the gene matches: 13. Germline loops: CDR1 SGHDT, CDR2 YYEEEE.

This clone was recorded a few times. The rearrangement uses TRBV9 and TRBJ1-1, with no clear D. This CDR3 spans 14 amino acids. Germline values: CDR1 SGDLS, CDR2 YYNGEE. Trimming took 0 bases from V and 1 from J, leaving 7 bases between them. CDR3 sequence: CASSVGPGNTEAFF. CDR3 bases: TGTGCCAGCAGCGTAGGTCCAGGGAACACTGAAGCTTTCTTT. The entire variable domain, with the rest obtained from reference TRBV9 and TRBJ1-1, is as follows: DSGVTQTPKHLITATGQRVTLRCSPRSGDLSVYWYQQSLDQGLQFLIQYYNGEERAKGNILERFSAQQFPDLHSELNLSSLELGDSALYFCASSVGPGNTEAFFGQGTRLTVV.

J is TRBJ2-4 and V is TRBV2; the D gene is possibly TRBD2 (7 bases). Germline loops: CDR1 SNHLY, CDR2 FYNNEI. V lost 6 bases and J 4 bases, leaving 13 bases between the germline ends. The CDR3 totals 14 residues. Here the CDR3 DNA reads TGTGCCAGCAGACGTAGGGGGGGTAAAAACATTCAGTACTTC. This gives the protein CASRRRGGKNIQYF.

In DNA form, the CDR3 reads TGTGCCAGCAGCCAAGATCCTCGGGTATTGGGGGGTAGGGTTGGGACTGAAGCTTTCTTT. This encodes CASSQDPRVLGGRVGTEAFF. The rearrangement uses TRBV14 and TRBJ1-1, with a possible D match to TRBD1 (5 bases). The V gene's germline CDR1 is SGHDN and CDR2 FVKESK. This CDR3 region has 20 residues. V was trimmed by 0 bases and J by 5 bases, leaving 28 bases between them.

The DNA of the CDR3 is TGTGCCAGCAGCTACTCCCAGGCCGGGGAGCTGTTTTTT. Protein sequence: CASSYSQAGELFF. The rearrangement uses TRBV7-3 and TRBJ2-2; no reliable D call. V lost 4 bases to trimming and J lost 6 bases, with 9 bases between them. There are 13 residues in the CDR3. CDR1 SGHTA and CDR2 FQGTGA come from the germline V gene.

CDR3 bases: TGCGCCAGCAGCCGGGACAGAGCTAACTATGGCTACACCTTC. Protein sequence: CASSRDRANYGYTF. The chain employs TRBV5-1 and TRBJ1-2; 7 bases align to TRBD1. From germline, CDR1 is SGHRS and CDR2 YFSETQ. The CDR3 is made up of 14 amino acids. V was pared by 4 bases and J by 0 bases, with 3 bases of the junction left unmatched.

This chain joins TRBV6-5 and TRBJ1-3; a possible D gene is TRBD1 (5 bases). This CDR3 is 14 amino acids long. The germline CDR1 and CDR2 sequences are MNHEY and SVGAGI. Trimming removed 2 bases at V and 4 bases at J, with 9 bases between. CDR3 amino acids: CASSYGQGGNTIYF. The CDR3 DNA is TGTGCCAGCAGTTACGGGCAGGGAGGAAACACCATATATTTT.

The chain links TRBV3-1 (or the pseudogene TRBV3-2) to TRBJ1-6, with a weak D call TRBD1 (5 bases). The CDR3 totals 14 residues. The germline V gene has CDR1 LGHDT and CDR2 YNNKEL (reference sequence). Between the trimmed V and J ends, which lost 2 bases and 9 bases, there was a span of 11 bases. The DNA for the CDR3 is TGTGCCAGCAGCCAAAGTCAGGGTGTTTCACCCCTCCACTTT. It encodes CASSQSQGVSPLHF.

This clone showed up just once. Here the CDR3 reads CASSPFAGEANYGYTF. CDR3 bases: TGTGCCAGCTCACCATTCGCGGGGGAGGCTAACTATGGCTACACCTTC. The J gene is TRBJ1-2, the V gene TRBV18; D may be TRBD1 (5 bases). This CDR3 contains 16 residues. From germline, CDR1 is KGHSH and CDR2 LQKENI. With 2 bases removed from V and 0 bases from J, the gap between germline ends came to 13 bases.